This T cell receptor beta chain is from a study of blood T cells in healthy people across ages. Study conclusions and caveats: Naive T cell percentage and TCR beta diversity correlated strongly. Estimates of total diversity, which came from one million sequenced T cells, were considered to be underestimates.

About this clonotype: The antigen remains unidentified.

Extraction yielded at least 5 micrograms of total RNA per sample. Germline-derived CDR1 and CDR2 are MGHRA and YSYEKL. V lost 5 bases and J 0 bases, leaving 10 bases between the germline ends. The CDR3 is 14 residues long. A second about 6 to 12 cycle PCR used barcoded and J-beta primers. All cDNA molecules were each tagged by a template-switch adaptor with 12 random nucleotides. One entry per CDR3 protein results from TCRdb running MiXCR on the 5' RACE reads. The sample has hundreds of thousands of distinct CDR3 sequences, 58% seen once. This clonotype originated in a man aged 25-45 years in good health. The V gene is TRBV4-1, the J gene TRBJ1-1; D not certain. The sample was blood. CDR3 bases: TGCGCCAGCAGCTCACAGAACATGAACACTGAAGCTTTCTTT. This sequence encodes CASSSQNMNTEAFF.